This TCR beta chain appears in the sequencing data of a study of PD-1 blockade in classical Hodgkin lymphoma (dated by TCRdb to 2020 to 2021). Context from the whole study: Nivolumab dosing was 3 mg/kg intravenously every 2 weeks, continuing until either disease progression or unacceptable toxicity. The study used CyTOF and TCR beta sequencing to define a peripheral blood immune signature of response to PD-1 blockade in classical Hodgkin lymphoma.

According to the study, the label for this sample's time point signals: cycle 1 day 1 (C1D1), immediately before nivolumab initiation. Every trial patient had relapsed following autologous stem cell transplantation, and prior brentuximab vedotin exposure was what differed among cohorts A, B and C. The trial cohort included 55 to 60 patients with relapsed/refractory classical Hodgkin lymphoma, and each patient had a best overall response of complete response, partial response or progressive disease. Trial patients were treated with single-agent nivolumab in the multi-cohort phase II CheckMate 205 trial. An independent review committee assessed best overall response using the 2007 International Working Group response criteria. Trial PBMCs were collected immediately before nivolumab initiation (C1D1) and during therapy at cycle 2 day 1 and cycle 4 day 1. Peripheral blood was collected in 8 mL Vacutainer Cell Preparation Tubes, from which PBMCs were isolated by centrifugation and then cryopreserved.

General conclusions and limits of the study: Lower diversity was seen in patients whose nivolumab began less than 1 year after ASCT, and these patients were left out of later analyses so that immune reconstitution would not confound the results. Baseline diversity similar to that of newly diagnosed patients was observed in trial patients achieving complete response, whereas significantly lower diversity was observed in partial responders and progressors. CD4+ but not CD8+ TCR diversity rose significantly by C4D1 (p=0.0027 vs p=0.16), most apparent in complete responders (p=0.02). The study was limited to a single clinical trial cohort, and causes of repertoire differences, possibly disease activity or prior therapy, remained undefined. Baseline TCR diversity was reported to be lower in newly diagnosed patients than in healthy donors and to be lower still in relapsed/refractory patients.

Per the germline V gene, SGHRS is the CDR1 and YFSETQ is the CDR2. Trimming takes 0 bases from V and 3 bases from J, and the germline ends sit 10 bases apart. The CDR3 spans 15 residues, from the cysteine through the phenylalanine. Just CDR3 DNA is preserved here, 45 bases in frame from base 1. Genomic DNA was extracted with the Qiagen DNeasy kit from unsorted PBMCs and from negatively selected CD4+ and CD8+ fractions. TCR beta CDR3 regions were subjected to amplification by immunoSEQ multiplex PCR with primers that anneal to V and J segments. A synthetic immune receptor repertoire was used to minimize amplification bias, and any remaining bias was removed computationally after sequencing. Per the authors' processing: Custom Python scripts were used to quantify repertoire diversity as the Shannon entropy index. The unsorted, CD4+ and CD8+ repertoires were each analyzed separately, with the exception of combined analyses, where CD4+ and CD8+ sequences were merged in silico. A clone counted as expanded when the clone's frequency after treatment rose at least 2-fold relative to C1D1, and clones undetected at baseline were given a pseudocount of 0.5. Clones with 0 or 1 copy at C1D1 were classified as singleton clones, and clones with 2 or more copies were classified as non-singleton clones. By matching protein sequences in sorted samples from the same patient, clones expanded in unsorted samples were annotated as CD4+, CD8+ or unknown. Wilcoxon tests on paired samples were used to test diversity changes from C1D1 to C4D1. This immuneACCESS table, as held by TCRdb, lists in-frame sequences with V and J called but not all clones. Of the missing ones, under half trace to an unresolved V gene in checked studies; the others have no known cause. That table supplies the V and J calls and clone size; D and trimming were determined from the DNA. Present in this sample are more than 50,000 clones, approximately 92% of which were seen just once. Jointly, the top ten make up approximately 15% of the sample.

In the case of this clone: Its antigen has not been determined. Per-base quality was not reported, and no clone a single base away is much larger than it.

The V and J segments used are TRBV5-1 and TRBJ2-1; the D region possibly corresponds to TRBD2 (6 bases align). This specimen was peripheral blood mononuclear cells (PBMCs), taken at baseline. This receptor was obtained from a human donor with classical Hodgkin lymphoma. The CDR3 amino acid sequence is: CASSLGQGGYNEQFF. Read as DNA, the sequence is TGCGCCAGCAGCTTGGGCCAGGGAGGCTACAATGAGCAGTTCTTC.